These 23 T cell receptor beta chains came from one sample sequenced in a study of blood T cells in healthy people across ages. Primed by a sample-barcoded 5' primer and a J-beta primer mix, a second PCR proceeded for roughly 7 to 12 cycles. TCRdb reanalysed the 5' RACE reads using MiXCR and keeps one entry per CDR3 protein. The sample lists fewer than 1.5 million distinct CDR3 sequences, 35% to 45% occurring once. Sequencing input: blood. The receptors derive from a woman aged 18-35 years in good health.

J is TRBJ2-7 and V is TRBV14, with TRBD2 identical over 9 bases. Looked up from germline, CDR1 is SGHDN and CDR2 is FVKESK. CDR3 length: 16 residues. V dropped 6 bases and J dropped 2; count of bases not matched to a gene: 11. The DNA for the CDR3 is TGTGCCAGCAGTCCGATCCTAGCGGGACCTACCTACGAGCAGTACTTC. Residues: CASSPILAGPTYEQYF.

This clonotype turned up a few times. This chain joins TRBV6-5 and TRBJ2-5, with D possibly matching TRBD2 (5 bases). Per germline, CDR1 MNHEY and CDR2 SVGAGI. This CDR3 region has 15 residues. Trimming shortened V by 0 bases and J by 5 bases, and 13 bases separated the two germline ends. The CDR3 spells CASSYSGLGWETQYF. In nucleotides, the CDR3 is TGTGCCAGCAGTTACTCCGGACTTGGCTGGGAGACCCAGTACTTC.

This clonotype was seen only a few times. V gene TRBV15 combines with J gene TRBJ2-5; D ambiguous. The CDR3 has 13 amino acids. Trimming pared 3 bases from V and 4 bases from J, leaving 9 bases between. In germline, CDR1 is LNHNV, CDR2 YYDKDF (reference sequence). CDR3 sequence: CATSSQVRETQYF. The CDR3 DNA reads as TGTGCCACCAGCAGTCAGGTCCGAGAGACCCAGTACTTC.

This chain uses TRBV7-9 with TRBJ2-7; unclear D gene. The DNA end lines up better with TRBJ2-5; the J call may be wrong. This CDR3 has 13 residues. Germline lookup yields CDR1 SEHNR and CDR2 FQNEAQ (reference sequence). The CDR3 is CASSPAISKTQYF. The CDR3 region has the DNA TGTGCCAGCAGCCCGGCTATATCTAAGACCCAGTACTTC.

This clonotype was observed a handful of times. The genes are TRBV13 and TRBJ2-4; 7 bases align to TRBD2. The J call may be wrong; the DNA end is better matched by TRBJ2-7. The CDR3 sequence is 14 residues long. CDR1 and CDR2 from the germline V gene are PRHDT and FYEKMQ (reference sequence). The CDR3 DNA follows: TGTGCCAGCAGCTTAGCGGGAGGAACCCACGAGCAGTACTTC. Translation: CASSLAGGTHEQYF.

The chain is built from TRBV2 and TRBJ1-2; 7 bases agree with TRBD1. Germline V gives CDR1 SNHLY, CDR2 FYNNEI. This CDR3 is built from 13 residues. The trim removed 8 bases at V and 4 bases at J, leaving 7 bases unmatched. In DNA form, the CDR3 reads TGTGCCAGCGTTGCGACAGGGCCCTATGGCTACACCTTC. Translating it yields CASVATGPYGYTF.

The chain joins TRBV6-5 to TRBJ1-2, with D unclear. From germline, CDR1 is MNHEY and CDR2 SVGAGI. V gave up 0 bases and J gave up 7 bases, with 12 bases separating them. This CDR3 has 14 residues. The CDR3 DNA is TGTGCCAGCAGTTACTCGCCCAGTAGGGTTGGCTACACCTTC. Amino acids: CASSYSPSRVGYTF.

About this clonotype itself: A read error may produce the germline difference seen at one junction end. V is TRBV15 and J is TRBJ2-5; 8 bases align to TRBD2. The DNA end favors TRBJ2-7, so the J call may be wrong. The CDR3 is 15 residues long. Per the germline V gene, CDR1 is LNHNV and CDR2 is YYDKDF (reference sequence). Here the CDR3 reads CTTSRPGLEGYEQYF. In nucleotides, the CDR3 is TGTACCACCAGCAGACCGGGACTAGAGGGGTACGAGCAGTACTTC.

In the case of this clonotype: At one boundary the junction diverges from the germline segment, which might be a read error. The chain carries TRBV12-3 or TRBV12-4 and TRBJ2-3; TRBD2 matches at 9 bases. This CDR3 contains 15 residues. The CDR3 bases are TGTGCCAGCAGACGACTAGCGGACAATACAGATGCGCAGTATTTT. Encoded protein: CASRRLADNTDAQYF.

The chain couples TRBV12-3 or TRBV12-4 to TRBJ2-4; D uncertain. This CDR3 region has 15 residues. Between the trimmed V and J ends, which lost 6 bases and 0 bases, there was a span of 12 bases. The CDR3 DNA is TGTGCCAGCAGCCCCACCTACCTAGCCAAAAACATTCAGTACTTC. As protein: CASSPTYLAKNIQYF.

Here the CDR3 reads CASTTRRFGGAFF. DNA of the CDR3: TGTGCCAGCACTACCCGACGGTTCGGGGGGGCTTTCTTT. The chain has TRBV12-3 or TRBV12-4 and TRBJ1-1, with D tentatively TRBD1 (5 bases). V shed 7 bases and J shed 11 bases, with 20 bases lying between them. This CDR3 comprises 13 residues.

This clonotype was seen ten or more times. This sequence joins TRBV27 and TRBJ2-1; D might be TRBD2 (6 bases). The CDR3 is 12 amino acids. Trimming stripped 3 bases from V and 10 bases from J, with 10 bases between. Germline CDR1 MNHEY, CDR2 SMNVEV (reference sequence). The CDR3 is CASSFAGREQFF. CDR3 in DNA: TGTGCCAGCAGTTTCGCGGGACGGGAGCAGTTCTTC.

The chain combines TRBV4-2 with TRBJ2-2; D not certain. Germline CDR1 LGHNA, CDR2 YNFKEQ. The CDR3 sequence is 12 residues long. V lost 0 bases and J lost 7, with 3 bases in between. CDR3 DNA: TGTGCCAGCAGCCAAGATAGCGGGGAGCTGTTTTTT. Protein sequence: CASSQDSGELFF.

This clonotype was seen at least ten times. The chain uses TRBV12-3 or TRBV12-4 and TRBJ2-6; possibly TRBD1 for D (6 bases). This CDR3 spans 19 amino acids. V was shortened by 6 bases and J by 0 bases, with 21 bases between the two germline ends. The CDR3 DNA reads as TGTGCCAGCAGGTCTGGGACACAGAGACTTTCCTCTGGGGCCAACGTCCTGACTTTC. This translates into CASRSGTQRLSSGANVLTF.

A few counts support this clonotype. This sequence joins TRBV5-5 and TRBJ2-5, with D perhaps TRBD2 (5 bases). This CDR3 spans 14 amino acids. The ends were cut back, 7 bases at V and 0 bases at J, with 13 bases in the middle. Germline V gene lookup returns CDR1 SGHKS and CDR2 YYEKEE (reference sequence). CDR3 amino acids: CASSEWEYQETQYF. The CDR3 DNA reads TGTGCCAGCTCAGAATGGGAGTACCAAGAGACCCAGTACTTC.

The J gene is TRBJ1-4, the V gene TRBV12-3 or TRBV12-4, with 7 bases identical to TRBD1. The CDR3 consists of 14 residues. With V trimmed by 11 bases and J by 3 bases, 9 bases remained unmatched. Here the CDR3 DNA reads TGTGCCGCCCAGGGGGTGAAAGCTAATGAAAAACTGTTTTTT. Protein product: CAAQGVKANEKLFF.

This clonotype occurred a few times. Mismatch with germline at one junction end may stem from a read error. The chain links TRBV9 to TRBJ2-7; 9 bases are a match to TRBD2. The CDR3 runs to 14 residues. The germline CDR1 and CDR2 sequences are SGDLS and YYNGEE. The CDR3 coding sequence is TGTGCCGGCAGCCCAGCGGGGGGACCGTACGAGCAGTACTTC. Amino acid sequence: CAGSPAGGPYEQYF.

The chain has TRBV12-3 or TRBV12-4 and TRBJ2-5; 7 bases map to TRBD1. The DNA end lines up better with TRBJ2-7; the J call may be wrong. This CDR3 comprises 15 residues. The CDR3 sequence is CASSPTGATNYEQYF. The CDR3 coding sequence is TGTGCCAGCAGCCCCACAGGGGCCACCAACTACGAGCAGTACTTC.

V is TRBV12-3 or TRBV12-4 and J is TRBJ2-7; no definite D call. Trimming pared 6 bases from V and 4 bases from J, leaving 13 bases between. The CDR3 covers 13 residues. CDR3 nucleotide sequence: TGTGCCAGCAGCTATCTGAGGCAGTACGAGCAGTACTTC. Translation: CASSYLRQYEQYF.

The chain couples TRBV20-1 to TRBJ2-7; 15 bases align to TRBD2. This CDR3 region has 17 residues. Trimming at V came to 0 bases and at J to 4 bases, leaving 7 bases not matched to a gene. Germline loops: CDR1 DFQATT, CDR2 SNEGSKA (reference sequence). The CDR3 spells CSARDRGTSGGLYEQYF. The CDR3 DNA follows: TGCAGTGCTAGAGACAGAGGGACTAGCGGGGGGCTATACGAGCAGTACTTC.

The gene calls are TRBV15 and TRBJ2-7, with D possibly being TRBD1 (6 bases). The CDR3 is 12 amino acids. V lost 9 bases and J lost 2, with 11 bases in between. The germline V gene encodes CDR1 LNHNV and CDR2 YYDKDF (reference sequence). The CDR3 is CATWDTAYEQYF. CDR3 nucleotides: TGTGCCACGTGGGACACCGCCTACGAGCAGTACTTC. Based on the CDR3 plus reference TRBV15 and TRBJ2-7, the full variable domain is DAMVIQNPRYQVTQFGKPVTLSCSQTLNHNVMYWYQQKSSQAPKLLFHYYDKDFNNEADTPDNFQSRRPNTSFCFLDIRSPGLGDTAMYLCATWDTAYEQYFGPGTRLTVT.

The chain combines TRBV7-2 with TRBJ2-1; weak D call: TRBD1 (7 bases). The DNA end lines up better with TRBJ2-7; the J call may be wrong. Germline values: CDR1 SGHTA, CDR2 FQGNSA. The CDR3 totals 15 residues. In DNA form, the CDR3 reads TGTGCCAGCAGCTTAACGCGGGACAGCTACAATGAGCAGTACTTC. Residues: CASSLTRDSYNEQYF.

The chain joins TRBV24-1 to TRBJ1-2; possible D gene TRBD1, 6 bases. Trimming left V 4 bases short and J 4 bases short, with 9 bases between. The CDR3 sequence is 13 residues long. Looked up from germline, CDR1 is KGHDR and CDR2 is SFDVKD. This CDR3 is CATSDPDSYGYTF. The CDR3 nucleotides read TGTGCCACCAGTGACCCGGACAGCTATGGCTACACCTTC.